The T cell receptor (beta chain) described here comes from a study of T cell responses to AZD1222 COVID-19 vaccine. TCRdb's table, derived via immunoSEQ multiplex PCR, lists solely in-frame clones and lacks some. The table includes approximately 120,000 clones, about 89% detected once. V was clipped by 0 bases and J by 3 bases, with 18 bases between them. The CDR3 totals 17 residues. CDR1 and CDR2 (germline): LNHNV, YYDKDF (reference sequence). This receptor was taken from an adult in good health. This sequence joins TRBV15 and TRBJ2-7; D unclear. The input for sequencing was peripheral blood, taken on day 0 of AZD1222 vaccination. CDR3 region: CATSRDFGSPGFYEQYF. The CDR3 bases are TGTGCCACCAGCAGAGATTTCGGCAGCCCCGGGTTCTACGAGCAGTACTTC. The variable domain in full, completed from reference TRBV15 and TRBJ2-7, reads DAMVIQNPRYQVTQFGKPVTLSCSQTLNHNVMYWYQQKSSQAPKLLFHYYDKDFNNEADTPDNFQSRRPNTSFCFLDIRSPGLGDTAMYLCATSRDFGSPGFYEQYFGPGTRLTVT.